The subject of this entry is one TCR beta chain. Its antigen remains unknown. Donors likely had unrecorded immune exposures despite being nominally healthy when sampled. Germline V gene lookup returns CDR1 MDHEN and CDR2 SYDVKM. V was clipped by 2 bases and J by 4 bases; unmatched bases: 9. CDR3 length: 16 residues. This sample is drawn from a study of cytomegalovirus exposure and HLA in healthy donors. The PCR was carried out with 60 Vbeta primers and 13 Jbeta primers. Method: immunoSEQ multiplex PCR; TCRdb's copy keeps in-frame clones and lacks some. The sample carries around 92,000 clones, over 70% recorded once. Overall study findings and caveats: Beyond CMV serostatus, there was no information to go on about immune exposure.

Sequenced sample: PBMCs. The chain recombines TRBV28 with TRBJ1-1, with TRBD1 matching 8 bases. The TCR was taken from a girl aged 2-9 years in good health and CMV-seropositive. The CDR3 spells CASSLGGRDRGTEAFF. DNA of the CDR3: TGTGCCAGCAGTTTAGGCGGGAGAGACAGGGGCACTGAAGCTTTCTTT.